What follows are 5 T cell receptor beta chains derived from one specimen sequenced in a study of STAT5B mutations in CD4+ large granular lymphocyte leukemia (dated by TCRdb to between 2021 and 2022). Library method: the immunoSEQ multiplex PCR assay. TCRdb mirrors the immuneACCESS table, restricted to in-frame sequences. Some clones are absent from its copies; in checked studies, under half trace to an unresolved V gene, and the reason for the others is unknown. For this sample the table gives 35,000 or so clones, of which roughly 87% were detected only once. The top ten clones comprise 3.4% of the sample. The source material was CD4+ T cells from blood buffy coats. All receptors derive from a human donor in good health.

This chain uses TRBV19 with TRBJ2-6, with D uncertain. Germline V gene sequence: CDR1 LNHDA, CDR2 SQIVND (reference sequence). Trimming took off 4 bases at V and 0 bases at J, with 13 bases between the two ends. The CDR3 extends over 17 amino acids. CDR3 DNA sequence: TGTGCCAGTAGTACCGGACGGGCAAGCTCTGGGGCCAACGTCCTGACTTTC. This sequence encodes CASSTGRASSGANVLTF.

V and J are TRBV11-2 and TRBJ2-1; 9 nucleotides align to TRBD2. Germline V gene sequence: CDR1 SGHAT, CDR2 FQNNGV. The CDR3 extends over 15 amino acids. Trimming cost V 7 bases and J 7 bases; bases outside gene matches: 11. DNA for the CDR3: TGTGCCAGCATGCCCGGTAGCGGGAGTAAGAATGAGCAGTTCTTC. It yields the protein CASMPGSGSKNEQFF.

V usage is TRBV15 and J usage is TRBJ1-2; D call uncertain. The CDR3 spans 16 residues. The germline CDR1 and CDR2 sequences are LNHNV and YYDKDF (reference sequence). The V end lost 1 base, the J end lost 4 bases, and 16 bases lay between the germline ends. The CDR3 here is CATSRGGRTIPYGYTF. In DNA form, the CDR3 reads TGTGCCACCAGCAGAGGAGGGAGGACGATCCCCTATGGCTACACCTTC. Supplemented by reference TRBV15 and TRBJ1-2, the full variable domain reads DAMVIQNPRYQVTQFGKPVTLSCSQTLNHNVMYWYQQKSSQAPKLLFHYYDKDFNNEADTPDNFQSRRPNTSFCFLDIRSPGLGDTAMYLCATSRGGRTIPYGYTFGSGTRLTVV.

The rearrangement joins TRBV15 to TRBJ2-6; TRBD1 might be the D (6 bases). Trimming shortened V by 4 bases and J by 4 bases, and 20 bases separated the two germline ends. The CDR3 spans 18 residues. Germline CDR1 is LNHNV and CDR2 is YYDKDF (reference sequence). The CDR3 region has the DNA TGTGCCACCAGCATAGACCGGACAGCAGAGAGCGGGGCCAACGTCCTGACTTTC. Translating gives CATSIDRTAESGANVLTF.

The chain links TRBV28 to TRBJ1-2; no reliable D call. V lost 2 bases, J lost 13 bases, and 20 bases lay in between. CDR1 and CDR2 (germline): MDHEN, SYDVKM. The CDR3 runs 14 residues. CDR3 amino acids: CASSLTWSFSDGTF. The DNA of the CDR3 is TGTGCCAGCAGTTTAACTTGGAGTTTTTCCGATGGCACCTTC.